The source of this TCR beta chain is a study of beta chain features in type 1 diabetes. The table lists this clone with a few counts. The length of the CDR3 is 15 residues. J gave up 2 bases and V 6 bases, and 7 bases lay outside the gene matches. Germline V gene data show CDR1 as SGHTA and CDR2 as FQGNSA. Expressed TCRB transcripts were sequenced after all isolated RNA was converted to cDNA. Clones were sequenced by immunoSEQ multiplex PCR, and TCRdb holds only the in-frame ones, with some missing. The sample includes approximately 160,000 clones, 9% to 10% seen only once; the top ten take roughly 2.5%.

This sequence was found in a woman aged 18-29 years in good health. The chain links TRBV7-2 to TRBJ2-1; 7 positions match TRBD1. Sequencing was done on a sample of central memory CD4+ T cells from blood. CDR3 sequence: CASSSDRAAYNEQFF. The CDR3 nucleotides are TGTGCCAGCAGTTCCGACAGGGCGGCCTACAATGAGCAGTTCTTC.